A selection of T cell receptor beta chains follows, all from one sample in a study of T-cell reconstitution after alpha-beta-depleted transplantation in children. Via MiXCR, TCRdb re-called the PCR reads, giving one row per CDR3 protein. The sample shows 180,000 or so distinct CDR3 sequences, 5.5% to 7% of them seen only once. The source material was PBMCs, sampled before TCRalphabeta/CD19-depleted stem cell transplant. These receptors were taken from a girl in the first two years of life with combined immunodeficiency, due to receive a stem cell transplant. The CDR3 runs from the conserved cysteine through the conserved F or W. A D gene is named only where the DNA matches it firmly. Some rows mark clone size as missing; the rest say once, few, many or name a class of expanded clone.

>TRBV5-5|TRBJ2-7|-|many
CASSLLWSSYEQYF
TGTGCCAGCAGCTTGTTGTGGAGTTCCTACGAGCAGTACTTC
>TRBV15|TRBJ2-1|-|many
CATSKFVADNEQFF
TGTGCCACCAGCAAATTTGTAGCGGACAATGAGCAGTTCTTC
>TRBV4-1|TRBJ2-7|TRBD1|many
CASSPGQGNYEQYF
TGCGCCAGCAGCCCGGGACAGGGGAACTACGAGCAGTACTTC
>TRBV7-8|TRBJ1-3|-|many
CASSLPGLSGNTIYF
TGTGCCAGCAGCTTACCGGGCCTCTCTGGAAACACCATATATTTT
>TRBV4-3|TRBJ2-1|TRBD2|many
CASSPRTPLGTSGTHNEQFF
TGCGCCAGCAGCCCAAGAACCCCCCTAGGGACTAGCGGGACCCACAATGAGCAGTTCTTC
>TRBV18|TRBJ2-7|-|-
CASSPWGGTDGTYCEQYF
TGTGCCAGCTCACCGTGGGGAGGGACAGACGGGACTTACTGCGAGCAGTACTTC
>TRBV12-3/TRBV12-4|TRBJ2-1|-|many
CASSSPRGNEQFF
TGTGCCAGCAGTTCCCCCCGGGGTAATGAGCAGTTCTTC
>TRBV5-1|TRBJ2-7|-|many
CASGLRSYEQYF
TGCGCCAGCGGACTCCGTTCCTACGAGCAGTACTTC
>TRBV3-1|TRBJ2-1|TRBD2|many
CASSQVGTSNEQFF
TGTGCCAGCAGCCAAGTCGGGACTAGCAATGAGCAGTTCTTC
>TRBV3-1|TRBJ1-6|-|-
CASSKLSNSPLHF
TGTGCCAGCAGCAAGCTGTCTAATTCACCCCTCCACTTT
>TRBV7-9|TRBJ2-7|-|-
CASSLEGVEQYF
TGTGCCAGCAGCTTAGAAGGGGTCGAGCAGTACTTC
>TRBV10-3|TRBJ1-2|-|many
CAISGPEQGLYGYTF
TGTGCCATCAGTGGCCCCGAACAGGGTCTGTATGGCTACACCTTC
>TRBV20-1|TRBJ2-1|-|-
CSARGGAQSSYNEQFF
TGCAGTGCTCGGGGAGGAGCCCAGAGCTCCTACAATGAGCAGTTCTTC
>TRBV15|TRBJ2-1|-|many
CATSRDWSSGINEQFF
TGTGCCACCAGCAGAGATTGGAGTTCAGGGATAAATGAGCAGTTCTTC
>TRBV4-3|TRBJ2-7|-|many
CASSQGDNSYEQYF
TGCGCCAGCAGCCAAGGGGACAACTCCTACGAGCAGTACTTC
>TRBV29-1|TRBJ2-6|-|many
CSVAGLSLGANVLTF
TGCAGCGTTGCGGGACTCTCTTTGGGGGCCAACGTCCTGACTTTC
>TRBV6-5|TRBJ1-2|-|many
CASSSEGIIYGYTF
TGTGCCAGCAGTTCCGAAGGGATAATCTATGGCTACACCTTC
>TRBV29-1|TRBJ1-1|TRBD1|-
CSANRGGMNTEAFF
TGCAGCGCCAACAGGGGGGGGATGAACACTGAAGCTTTCTTT
>TRBV9|TRBJ2-2|-|many
CASTISPEGETGELFF
TGTGCCAGCACCATATCTCCTGAAGGGGAGACCGGGGAGCTGTTTTTT
>TRBV11-2|TRBJ2-1|TRBD2|many
CASSLVPGTTHNEQFF
TGTGCCAGCAGCTTAGTACCCGGGACTACCCACAATGAGCAGTTCTTC
>TRBV28|TRBJ1-5|-|many
CASSRGRLGNQPQHF
TGTGCCAGCAGTCGGGGACGGCTAGGCAATCAGCCCCAGCATTTT
>TRBV5-1|TRBJ2-3|-|many
CASSLTSYPTSDTQYF
TGCGCCAGCAGCTTGACTAGCTATCCTACATCAGATACGCAGTATTTT
>TRBV7-2|TRBJ1-6|-|-
CASSFPSGQYNSPLHF
TGTGCCAGCAGCTTCCCCTCAGGACAGTATAATTCACCCCTCCACTTT
>TRBV7-2|TRBJ1-1|-|many
CASSFSLEAFF
TGTGCCAGCAGCTTTTCCCTTGAAGCTTTCTTT
>TRBV4-1|TRBJ2-2|-|many
CASSQTENTGELFF
TGCGCCAGCAGCCAGACCGAGAACACCGGGGAGCTGTTTTTT
>TRBV4-1|TRBJ2-1|-|many
CASSQGRTVEQFF
TGCGCCAGCAGCCAAGGCCGGACAGTAGAGCAGTTCTTC
>TRBV2|TRBJ2-1|-|many
CASSDVGLKGPGEQFF
TGTGCCAGCAGTGACGTAGGACTAAAGGGACCGGGTGAGCAGTTCTTC
>TRBV6-2/TRBV6-3|TRBJ2-4|TRBD1|many
CASSYPGQGAYIQYF
TGTGCCAGCAGTTACCCGGGACAGGGGGCTTACATTCAGTACTTC
>TRBV20-1|TRBJ1-5|-|few
CSASSRENQPQHF
TGCAGTGCTAGTAGCAGGGAGAATCAGCCCCAGCATTTT
>TRBV20-1|TRBJ1-3|-|many
CSARDHGGKEFGNTIYF
TGCAGTGCTAGAGATCACGGAGGGAAAGAATTTGGAAACACCATATATTTT
>TRBV7-8|TRBJ2-2|-|many
CASSLFSLSRPNTGELFF
TGTGCCAGCAGCTTATTTTCTTTGAGCAGGCCGAACACCGGGGAGCTGTTTTTT
>TRBV20-1|TRBJ2-5|-|many
CSARDHRKQETQYF
TGCAGTGCTAGAGATCACAGAAAACAAGAGACCCAGTACTTC
>TRBV5-1|TRBJ2-1|-|many
CASSLEYGLHYNEQFF
TGCGCCAGCAGCTTGGAATATGGACTGCACTACAATGAGCAGTTCTTC
>TRBV7-9|TRBJ1-1|TRBD1|many
CASSGTGGIGTEAFF
TGTGCCAGCAGCGGAACAGGGGGAATAGGCACTGAAGCTTTCTTT
>TRBV5-8|TRBJ1-5|-|many
CASNRGGGQPQHF
TGTGCCAGCAACCGGGGGGGCGGGCAGCCCCAGCATTTT
>TRBV3-1|TRBJ2-3|TRBD1|few
CASSQVDRGHTDTQYF
TGTGCCAGCAGCCAAGTGGACAGGGGACACACAGATACGCAGTATTTT
>TRBV28|TRBJ1-5|TRBD1|many
CASSDREGQPQHF
TGTGCCAGCAGTGACAGGGAGGGTCAGCCCCAGCATTTT
>TRBV7-7|TRBJ2-3|-|many
CASSRIGSDTQYF
TGTGCTAGCAGCCGTATAGGTTCCGATACGCAGTATTTT
>TRBV12-3/TRBV12-4|TRBJ1-4|-|many
CASSPNRDPNEKLFF
TGTGCCAGCAGTCCTAACAGGGACCCTAATGAAAAACTGTTTTTT
>TRBV27|TRBJ2-1|TRBD2|many
CASSHLAEPNNEQFF
TGTGCCAGCAGTCATCTAGCGGAGCCTAACAATGAGCAGTTCTTC
>TRBV4-2|TRBJ2-1|TRBD2|many
CASSQELAGGPSYNEQFF
TGTGCCAGCAGCCAAGAGTTAGCGGGGGGCCCTTCCTACAATGAGCAGTTCTTC